This T cell receptor (beta chain) derives from a study of T-cell reconstitution after alpha-beta-depleted transplantation in children. Broader study findings: Several hundred graft clones that had expanded were reportedly the source of alpha-beta T cells about two months after transplant.

In this sample, this clonotype turned up many times. Its specificity is unknown. This CDR3 is 17 amino acids long. Trimming shortened V by 2 bases and J by 1 base, and 15 bases separated the two germline ends. Germline CDR1 reads MGHRA; CDR2 reads YSYEKL. Preparation of the TCRbeta library used unique molecular identifiers. Using its own MiXCR run on the PCR reads, TCRdb lists one record per CDR3 protein. The table lists roughly 300,000 distinct CDR3 sequences, around a tenth of them singletons, with about 20% in the top ten. The sequence was collected from a male patient aged 2-15 years who had a stem cell transplant for chronic granulomatous disease, so the T cells may come from the graft donor. The material sequenced was peripheral blood, taken 180 days after TCRalphabeta/CD19-depleted stem cell transplant. The chain recombines TRBV4-1 with TRBJ2-4; D remains unclear. CDR3 coding DNA: TGCGCCAGCAGCCAACTAGGAGCGCAATCGGCCAAAAACATTCAGTACTTC. It translates to CASSQLGAQSAKNIQYF.